Below are 2 T cell receptor beta chains sequenced from a single sample in a study of technical replicates of blood from several donors. Sequenced by immunoSEQ multiplex PCR; TCRdb stores in-frame clones only, minus some. The sample has 13,000 to 15,000 clones, more than 75% seen once. The sequenced material came from PBMCs. These TCRs come from a human donor in good health.

The rearrangement uses TRBV30 and TRBJ2-1; 10 bases fit TRBD2. CDR3 length equals 17 residues. Per germline, CDR1 GTSNPN and CDR2 SVGIG (reference sequence). The J segment lost 0 bases and the V segment lost 4 bases, leaving 9 bases of the junction unmatched. This CDR3 reads CAWNLAGDSVSYNEQFF. The CDR3 DNA reads as TGTGCCTGGAACCTAGCGGGAGACTCGGTCTCCTACAATGAGCAGTTCTTC.

J is TRBJ2-1 and V is TRBV2, with 8 bases fitting TRBD2. V trimming: 10 bases; J trimming: 4 bases; junction bases outside the gene matches: 12. This CDR3 is 15 amino acids long. The V gene's germline CDR1 is SNHLY and CDR2 FYNNEI. DNA of the CDR3: TGTGCCATCCCAGGTTTCACTAGCGGTTACAATGAGCAGTTCTTC. Residues: CAIPGFTSGYNEQFF.